This T cell receptor (beta chain) stems from a study of T cells in Graves' hyperthyroidism and ophthalmopathy. Study-wide context: Peripheral blood was obtained at initial diagnosis, preceding any treatment.

Germline assignment: CDR1 LGHDT and CDR2 YNNKEL (reference sequence). The CDR3 contains 20 residues. RNA transcripts provided the source from which TCR beta CDR3 regions were amplified. First-round RT-PCR of the TCR CDR3 relied on the HTBI primer set. TCRdb reanalysed the multiplex PCR reads using MiXCR and keeps one entry per CDR3 protein. The data contain roughly 180,000 distinct CDR3 sequences, about 9% of them seen just once; the ten biggest clones take up over 20%. A note on this clonotype: The junction shows a germline mismatch at one end, possibly a read error.

The patients, who ranged from 18 to 65 in age, presented with newly diagnosed hyperthyroidism lasting under 2 months. Those patients with uncontrolled infection, other autoimmune disease, pregnancy or lactation were excluded. The chain carries TRBV3-1 and TRBJ1-3; D uncertain. The sequence derives from a woman under 30 with Graves' hyperthyroidism that later progressed to Graves' ophthalmopathy. The specimen sequenced was blood. The CDR3 reads CASGQEEVGVPDPSGNTIYF. The CDR3, as DNA: TGTGCCAGCGGCCAAGAGGAGGTCGGTGTCCCTGACCCCTCTGGAAACACCATATATTTT.